The next 3 T cell receptor beta chains were all read from a single sample in a study of T-cell memory formation after mild COVID-19. A single record per CDR3 protein comes from TCRdb applying MiXCR to the 5' RACE reads. The sample has around 250,000 distinct CDR3 sequences; 15% to 17% are singletons. Sequencing was done on a sample of PBMCs or a T cell subset sorted from them (not recorded which). Receptors originate from an adult woman who had mild COVID-19 (a few samples of this study predate the infection). Cell type and time point are not known.

V usage is TRBV7-2 and J usage is TRBJ2-1; either TRBD1 or TRBD2 may supply D (5 bases each). The V end was cut by 4 bases, the J end by 10 bases, with 14 bases between. This CDR3 has 13 amino acids. Looked up from germline, CDR1 is SGHTA and CDR2 is FQGNSA. The CDR3 protein is CASSSDLRGEQFF. As DNA, the CDR3 is TGTGCCAGCAGCTCCGACCTCCGGGGCGAGCAGTTCTTC.

To note about this clonotype: Because the CDR3 is missing its conserved closing phenylalanine or tryptophan, this is likely a read error. V usage is TRBV12-3 or TRBV12-4 and J usage is TRBJ2-7, with D maybe TRBD2 (6 bases). The length of the CDR3 is 15 residues. Deletions cut 3 bases from V and 7 bases from J, with 19 bases between. The CDR3 DNA sequence: TGTGCCAGCAGTTTGGCCGGGACCGGGAGTGGGGAGCAGTACTTA. This codes for CASSLAGTGSGEQYL.

The V gene is TRBV9, the J gene TRBJ2-5, with 7 bases that match TRBD2. Looked up from germline, CDR1 is SGDLS and CDR2 is YYNGEE. The CDR3 has 14 amino acids. Germline trimming cut 7 bases from V and 4 bases from J; bases unmatched to any gene: 10. CDR3 in amino acids: CASGMGRGGETQYF. In DNA form, the CDR3 reads TGTGCCAGCGGAATGGGCCGCGGGGGAGAGACCCAGTACTTC. The full variable domain, completed using reference TRBV9 and TRBJ2-5, is DSGVTQTPKHLITATGQRVTLRCSPRSGDLSVYWYQQSLDQGLQFLIQYYNGEERAKGNILERFSAQQFPDLHSELNLSSLELGDSALYFCASGMGRGGETQYFGPGTRLLVL.